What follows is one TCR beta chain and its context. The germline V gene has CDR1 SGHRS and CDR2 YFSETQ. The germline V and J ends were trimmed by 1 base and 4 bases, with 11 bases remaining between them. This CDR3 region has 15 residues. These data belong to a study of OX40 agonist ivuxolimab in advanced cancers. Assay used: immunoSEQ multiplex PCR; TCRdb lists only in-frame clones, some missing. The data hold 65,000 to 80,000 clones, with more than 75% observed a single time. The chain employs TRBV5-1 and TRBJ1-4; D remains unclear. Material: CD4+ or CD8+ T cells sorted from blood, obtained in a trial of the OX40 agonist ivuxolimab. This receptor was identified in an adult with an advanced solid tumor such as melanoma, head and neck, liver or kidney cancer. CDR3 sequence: CASSLTARSNEKLFF. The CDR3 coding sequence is TGCGCCAGCAGCTTGACAGCCAGGAGTAATGAAAAACTGTTTTTT.